This entry lists 25 T cell receptor beta chains sequenced from one sample in a study of beta chain features in type 1 diabetes. The whole isolated RNA underwent reverse transcription, so sequencing captured expressed TCRB transcripts. Libraries were prepared by immunoSEQ multiplex PCR; TCRdb keeps only in-frame clonotypes and omits some of them. This table holds 390,000 or so clones, roughly 13% found once. Sequenced input: naive CD4+ T cells from blood. Source of these receptors: a man younger than 45 in good health.

This chain connects TRBV4-3 to TRBJ2-1; D tentatively reads TRBD1 or TRBD2 (5 bases each). The V and J ends lost 4 bases and 4 bases respectively, with 14 bases between them. The CDR3 length is 15 residues. The germline gives CDR1 LGHNA, CDR2 YSLEER. CDR3 amino acids: CASSPGTGEYNEQFF. In DNA form, the CDR3 reads TGCGCCAGCAGCCCCGGGACCGGGGAATACAATGAGCAGTTCTTC.

This chain links TRBV5-4 with TRBJ2-7; D is ambiguous. The ends were cut back, 0 bases at V and 1 base at J, with 11 bases in the middle. The V gene's germline CDR1 is SGHNT and CDR2 YYREEE (reference sequence). This CDR3 is built from 15 residues. The CDR3 bases are TGTGCCAGCAGCTTGGAGCCAGGAAGGTCCTACGAGCAGTACGTC. This encodes CASSLEPGRSYEQYV.

The CDR3, as DNA: TGTGCCACCAGCTCTTGGGGGCGGGAGACCCAGTACTTC. Translation: CATSSWGRETQYF. The chain recombines TRBV15 with TRBJ2-5; tentatively, D is TRBD1 (6 bases). The CDR3 is made up of 13 amino acids. Trimming removed 5 bases at V and 5 bases at J, with 12 bases between. Germline V gives CDR1 LNHNV, CDR2 YYDKDF (reference sequence).

This clone was recorded a few times. V is TRBV9 and J is TRBJ1-2; D perhaps matches TRBD1 (6 bases). V was clipped by 4 bases and J by 5 bases, with 9 bases between them. The CDR3 runs 12 residues. CDR1 and CDR2 (germline): SGDLS, YYNGEE. The CDR3 protein is CASSTTGYGYTF. The CDR3 DNA reads TGTGCCAGCAGCACCACAGGGTATGGCTACACCTTC.

The chain carries TRBV5-8 and TRBJ2-7; no clear D gene. The CDR3 consists of 11 residues. V was pared by 7 bases and J by 7 bases, with 12 bases between. CDR1 SGHTS and CDR2 YDEGEE come from the germline V gene. The DNA of the CDR3 is TGTGCCAGCCCTTCCCTACGAGAGCAGTACGTC. Translation gives CASPSLREQYV.

There are a few counts of this clone. The chain links TRBV4-1 to TRBJ2-2; TRBD2 might be the D (5 bases). V lost 6 bases and J 1 base, leaving 9 bases between the germline ends. Germline V gene sequence: CDR1 MGHRA, CDR2 YSYEKL. The CDR3 is made up of 14 amino acids. The CDR3 reads CASSKAENTGELFF. The CDR3 DNA reads as TGCGCCAGCAGTAAAGCGGAGAACACCGGGGAGCTGTTTTTT.

Only a few counts were recorded for this clone. The V call is TRBV9, the J call TRBJ2-1; D is possibly TRBD1 (5 bases). The ends were cut back, 3 bases at V and 5 bases at J, with 18 bases in the middle. Germline CDR1 is SGDLS and CDR2 is YYNGEE. The CDR3 totals 16 residues. The CDR3 sequence: CASSASLQASDNEQFF. The CDR3 nucleotides read TGTGCCAGCAGCGCATCTTTACAGGCTTCCGACAATGAGCAGTTCTTC.

This clone was recorded a few times. The CDR3 sequence: CASRMGTGNTGELFF. The CDR3 region has the DNA TGTGCCTCCCGGATGGGGACAGGGAACACCGGGGAGCTGTTTTTT. V usage is TRBV2 and J usage is TRBJ2-2; 8 bases agree with TRBD1. CDR1 is SNHLY, CDR2 FYNNEI, per germline. With 11 bases clipped from V and 1 base from J, the junction kept 9 bases outside the gene matches. CDR3 size: 15 residues. Looking up the rest from reference TRBV2 and TRBJ2-2 gives the full variable domain: EPEVTQTPSHQVTQMGQEVILRCVPISNHLYFYWYRQILGQKVEFLVSFYNNEISEKSEIFDDQFSVERPDGSNFTLKIRSTKLEDSAMYFCASRMGTGNTGELFFGEGSRLTVL.

This clone was detected only a few times. The chain is built from TRBV9 and TRBJ1-6; the D is unclear. The V gene's germline CDR1 is SGDLS and CDR2 YYNGEE. The CDR3 loop spans 14 amino acids. Trimming removed 0 bases from V and 9 bases from J, with 10 bases in between. CDR3 residues: CASSVGETSSPLHF. For the CDR3, the DNA is TGTGCCAGCAGCGTAGGAGAGACGAGTTCACCCCTCCACTTT.

The V call is TRBV9, the J call TRBJ2-3, with TRBD1 matching over 9 bases. This CDR3 is 14 amino acids long. The trim removed 3 bases at V and 7 bases at J, leaving 6 bases unmatched. In germline, CDR1 is SGDLS, CDR2 YYNGEE. In DNA form, the CDR3 reads TGTGCCAGCAGCGCCGGACAGGGGCCCTATACGCAGTATTTT. It is translated as CASSAGQGPYTQYF.

This clone was picked up a small number of times. The chain uses TRBV30 and TRBJ1-2; D is ambiguous. The CDR3 extends over 14 amino acids. V shed 5 bases and J shed 4 bases, with 17 bases lying between them. The germline V gene has CDR1 GTSNPN and CDR2 SVGIG (reference sequence). The CDR3 spells CAWDRGVPFYGYTF. The CDR3 region has the DNA TGTGCCTGGGACCGGGGAGTTCCTTTCTATGGCTACACCTTC.

This clone has a single count. This rearrangement joins TRBV19 to TRBJ2-5, with D unclear. Trimming cost V 5 bases and J 4 bases, with 11 bases left between them. This CDR3 spans 13 amino acids. CDR1 is LNHDA, CDR2 SQIVND, per germline (reference sequence). The CDR3 is CASSRRTLETQYF. CDR3 DNA sequence: TGTGCCAGTAGTCGCCGGACCTTAGAGACCCAGTACTTC.

The V gene is TRBV4-3, the J gene TRBJ2-1; 7 nucleotides agree with TRBD1. This CDR3 is 17 amino acids long. Germline CDR1 and CDR2: LGHNA and YSLEER. The V segment lost 2 bases and the J segment 0 bases; nucleotides outside the gene matches: 7. In DNA, the CDR3 is TGCGCCAGCAGCCAACAAACAGGGGCCCTCTCCTACAATGAGCAGTTCTTC. Translating gives CASSQQTGALSYNEQFF.

The chain couples TRBV18 to TRBJ2-7; no reliable D call. Germline CDR1 reads KGHSH; CDR2 reads LQKENI. This CDR3 is built from 14 residues. The V end was cut by 3 bases, the J end by 2 bases, with 11 bases between. This CDR3 reads CASSPSSGPYEQYF. The CDR3, as DNA: TGTGCCAGCTCACCGAGTTCAGGTCCCTACGAGCAGTACTTC.

The chain joins TRBV5-1 to TRBJ2-3; no firm D call. V lost 4 bases to trimming and J lost 6 bases, with 18 bases between them. Germline V lookup: CDR1 SGHRS, CDR2 YFSETQ. CDR3 length: 15 amino acids. DNA for the CDR3: TGCGCCAGCAGCCTGGCGAGCGCCAGTGGTGATACGCAGTATTTT. This translates into CASSLASASGDTQYF.

This chain connects TRBV19 to TRBJ1-2; no firm D call. This CDR3 has 13 residues. From germline, CDR1 is LNHDA and CDR2 SQIVND (reference sequence). Trimming left V 7 bases short and J 0 bases short, with 9 bases between. CDR3 DNA: TGTGCCAGTACCACATATTCTAACTATGGCTACACCTTC. Its translation: CASTTYSNYGYTF.

This clone was seen more than once but under ten times. The rearrangement joins TRBV18 to TRBJ2-5, with D possibly matching TRBD2 (5 bases). V lost 2 bases and J 5 bases, leaving 15 bases between the germline ends. There are 15 residues in the CDR3. CDR1 is KGHSH, CDR2 LQKENI, per germline. The CDR3 bases are TGTGCCAGCTCACCAACACGCCCCACGGGGGAGACCCAGTACTTC. Residues: CASSPTRPTGETQYF.

In its sample, this clone was seen a few times. V gene TRBV5-4 combines with J gene TRBJ2-3, with 11 positions matching TRBD2. Germline values: CDR1 SGHNT, CDR2 YYREEE (reference sequence). J lost 8 bases, V lost 4 bases, and 12 bases had no gene match. The CDR3 runs 16 residues. CDR3 region: CASSPRALAGGSTQYF. CDR3 in DNA: TGTGCCAGCAGCCCAAGGGCGCTAGCGGGAGGTAGTACGCAGTATTTT.

The table lists this clone with a few counts. The J gene is TRBJ1-1, the V gene TRBV15; D is possibly TRBD1 (5 bases). This CDR3 contains 13 residues. V gave up 1 base and J gave up 9 bases, with 12 bases separating them. The germline V gene has CDR1 LNHNV and CDR2 YYDKDF (reference sequence). The CDR3 loop is CATSRVVGDQAFF. The CDR3 DNA reads as TGTGCCACCAGCAGAGTAGTCGGGGACCAAGCTTTCTTT.

This clone has more than one count but fewer than ten. The chain carries TRBV5-4 and TRBJ1-4; unclear D gene. The germline V and J ends were trimmed by 5 bases and 0 bases, with 11 bases remaining between them. Germline values: CDR1 SGHNT, CDR2 YYREEE (reference sequence). The CDR3 loop spans 15 amino acids. The CDR3 is CASRPTPATNEKLFF. CDR3 DNA: TGTGCCAGCAGACCGACGCCGGCAACTAATGAAAAACTGTTTTTT.

The gene calls are TRBV20-1 and TRBJ1-2; D gene unclear. Germline-derived CDR1 and CDR2 are DFQATT and SNEGSKA (reference sequence). The length of the CDR3 is 11 residues. The ends were cut back, 5 bases at V and 9 bases at J, with 13 bases in the middle. CDR3 sequence (DNA): TGCAGTGCTGGCCCCAAGACTAGCTACACCTTC. Translation gives CSAGPKTSYTF.

This clone was detected only a few times. The junction shows a germline mismatch at one end, possibly a read error. The CDR3 DNA reads TGTGCCAGCAGTTTACGGGGGCCCTCCTTTAACGATGGCTACACCTTC. It encodes CASSLRGPSFNDGYTF. The chain carries TRBV27 and TRBJ1-2; D is possibly TRBD1 (6 bases). The CDR3 is 16 amino acids. Germline V gene lookup returns CDR1 MNHEY and CDR2 SMNVEV (reference sequence).

In this sample, this clone turned up a few times. The rearrangement joins TRBV4-3 to TRBJ1-4; 9 bases are shared with TRBD1. With 0 bases clipped from V and 4 bases from J, the junction kept 3 bases outside the gene matches. In germline, CDR1 is LGHNA, CDR2 YSLEER. This CDR3 contains 16 residues. The CDR3 DNA reads as TGCGCCAGCAGCCAAGATACGGGACAGGGTAATGAAAAACTGTTTTTT. Encoded protein: CASSQDTGQGNEKLFF.

The chain couples TRBV5-1 to TRBJ2-5, with TRBD2 identical over 8 bases. The CDR3 length is 15 residues. Trimming took 5 bases from V and 3 from J; bases not matched to a gene: 9. CDR1 and CDR2 (germline): SGHRS, YFSETQ. CDR3 coding DNA: TGCGCCAGCAGAGTAAGCGGGAGAGGGGAAGAGACCCAGTACTTC. Translating gives CASRVSGRGEETQYF.

V and J are TRBV10-3 and TRBJ1-2; 9 positions agree with TRBD1. Germline CDR1 is ENHRY and CDR2 is SYGVKD. The CDR3 runs to 14 residues. V shed 3 bases and J 6 bases; nucleotides not matched to a gene: 5. The CDR3: CAISEADRGNGYTF. CDR3 nucleotides: TGTGCCATCAGTGAAGCGGACAGGGGAAATGGCTACACCTTC.